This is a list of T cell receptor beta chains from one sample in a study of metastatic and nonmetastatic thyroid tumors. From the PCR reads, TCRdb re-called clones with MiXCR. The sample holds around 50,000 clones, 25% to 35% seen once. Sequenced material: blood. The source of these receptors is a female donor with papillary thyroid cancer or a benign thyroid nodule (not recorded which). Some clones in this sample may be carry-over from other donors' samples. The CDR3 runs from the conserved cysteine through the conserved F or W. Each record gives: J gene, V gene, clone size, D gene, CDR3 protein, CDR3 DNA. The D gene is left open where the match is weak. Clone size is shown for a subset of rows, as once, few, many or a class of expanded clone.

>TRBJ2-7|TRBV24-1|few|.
CATSTGTPPYEQYF
TGTGCCACCAGTACTGGGACACCTCCTTACGAGCAGTACTTC
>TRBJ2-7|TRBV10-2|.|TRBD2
CASRPGLAGTYEQYF
TGCGCCAGCAGGCCCGGACTAGCGGGAACCTACGAGCAGTACTTC
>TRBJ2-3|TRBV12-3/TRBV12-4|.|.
CASSFSLAEDTQYF
TGTGCCAGCAGTTTTTCACTAGCTGAAGATACGCAGTATTTT
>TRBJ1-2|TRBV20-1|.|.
CSATIQNLGYTF
TGCAGTGCCACAATCCAGAATCTCGGCTACACCTTC
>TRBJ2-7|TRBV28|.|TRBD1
CASSTQGTGSYEQYF
TGTGCCAGCAGTACACAGGGGACGGGATCCTACGAGCAGTACTTC
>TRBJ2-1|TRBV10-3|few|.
CAISESSGLYNEQFF
TGTGCCATCAGTGAGTCGTCAGGGTTGTACAATGAGCAGTTCTTC
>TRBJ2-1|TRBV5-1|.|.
CASSLPRGASYNEQFF
TGCGCCAGCAGCTTGCCCCGGGGAGCGTCCTACAATGAGCAGTTCTTC
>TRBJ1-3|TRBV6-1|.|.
CASSEDHSGNTIYF
TGTGCCAGCAGCGAAGACCACTCTGGAAACACCATATATTTT
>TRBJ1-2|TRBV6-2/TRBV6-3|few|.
CASSYSWGAGYGYTF
TGTGCCAGCAGTTACTCGTGGGGGGCAGGATATGGCTACACCTTC
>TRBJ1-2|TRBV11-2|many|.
CASSHPTRQRYGYTF
TGTGCCAGCAGCCATCCTACGCGACAGCGCTATGGCTACACCTTC
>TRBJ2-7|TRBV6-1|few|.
CASSSTPGRSHF
TGTGCCAGCAGCTCGACCCCGGGACGTTCACACTTC
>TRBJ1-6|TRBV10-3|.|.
CAISESHCGGDSPLHF
TGTGCCATCAGTGAGTCGCACTGTGGTGGAGATTCACCCCTCCACTTT
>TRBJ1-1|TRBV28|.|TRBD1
CASSPRDRMNTEAFF
TGTGCCAGCAGCCCGAGGGACAGGATGAACACTGAAGCTTTCTTT
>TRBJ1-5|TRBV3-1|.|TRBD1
CASSQGTWDSSFQPQHF
TGTGCCAGCAGCCAAGGGACATGGGACAGTAGTTTTCAGCCCCAGCATTTT
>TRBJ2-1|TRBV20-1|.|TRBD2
CSASPGRAWNNEQFF
TGCAGTGCTAGTCCCGGGAGGGCCTGGAACAATGAGCAGTTCTTC
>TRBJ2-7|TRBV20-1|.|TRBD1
CSARDIQGYEQYF
TGCAGTGCTAGAGATATACAGGGGTACGAGCAGTACTTC
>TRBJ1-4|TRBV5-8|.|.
CASSRDNAMGNEKLFF
TGTGCCAGCAGCCGGGACAATGCCATGGGAAATGAAAAACTGTTTTTT
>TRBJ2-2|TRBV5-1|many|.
CASRQRLDTGELFF
TGCGCCAGCAGGCAGAGACTTGACACCGGGGAGCTGTTTTTT
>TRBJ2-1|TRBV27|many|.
CASSSLAGPLYNEQFF
TGTGCCAGCAGTTCCCTGGCGGGGCCCCTATACAATGAGCAGTTCTTC
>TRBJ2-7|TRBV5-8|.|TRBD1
CASSWDLTGKQYF
TGTGCCAGCAGCTGGGACCTGACAGGGAAGCAGTACTTC
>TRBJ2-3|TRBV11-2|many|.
CASSPGHRTDTQYF
TGTGCCAGCAGCCCGGGACACCGCACAGATACGCAGTATTTT
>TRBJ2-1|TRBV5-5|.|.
CASSLELAAYNEQFF
TGTGCCAGCAGCTTGGAACTAGCCGCCTACAATGAGCAGTTCTTC
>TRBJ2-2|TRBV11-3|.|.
CASSHGGGRAGELFF
TGTGCCAGCAGCCACGGAGGGGGGCGCGCCGGGGAGCTGTTTTTT
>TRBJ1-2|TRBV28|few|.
CATGLPANYGYTF
TGTGCCACCGGACTTCCAGCTAACTATGGCTACACCTTC
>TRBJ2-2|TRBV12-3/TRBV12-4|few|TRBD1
CASNPTGAGGGELFF
TGTGCCAGCAACCCAACAGGGGCAGGGGGCGGGGAGCTGTTTTTT
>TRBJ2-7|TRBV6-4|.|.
CASSEMVGSLYEQYF
TGTGCCAGCAGTGAAATGGTGGGCAGCCTCTACGAGCAGTACTTC
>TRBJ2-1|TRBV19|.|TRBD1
CASSGQVPGNEQFF
TGTGCCAGTAGTGGACAGGTACCCGGGAATGAGCAGTTCTTC
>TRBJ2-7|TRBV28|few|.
CATMSFSSYEQYF
TGTGCCACCATGAGTTTTAGCTCCTACGAGCAGTACTTC
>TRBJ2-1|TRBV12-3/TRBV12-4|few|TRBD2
CASTRGTSGYNEQFF
TGTGCCAGCACCAGGGGGACTAGCGGCTACAATGAGCAGTTCTTC
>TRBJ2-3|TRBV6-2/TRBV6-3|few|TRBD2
CASSSAPSSGGRDTQYF
TGTGCCAGCAGTTCCGCTCCTTCTAGCGGGGGGAGGGATACGCAGTATTTT
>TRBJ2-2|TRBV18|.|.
CASSPVQLYGELFF
TGTGCCAGCTCACCGGTACAGCTTTACGGGGAGCTGTTTTTT
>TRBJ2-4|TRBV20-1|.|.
CSARDLGRENIQYF
TGCAGTGCTAGAGATCTTGGCAGGGAGAACATTCAGTACTTC
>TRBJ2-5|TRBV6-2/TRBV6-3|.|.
CASSLEAQTQYF
TGTGCCAGCAGTCTAGAGGCGCAGACCCAGTACTTC
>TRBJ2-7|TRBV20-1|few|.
CSARREAYEQYF
TGCAGTGCCAGGAGAGAAGCCTACGAGCAGTACTTC
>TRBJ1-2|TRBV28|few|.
CASSLDYGYTF
TGTGCCAGCAGTTTGGACTATGGCTACACCTTC
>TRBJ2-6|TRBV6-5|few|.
CASSYSRTSGANVLTF
TGTGCCAGCAGTTACTCCCGGACCTCTGGGGCCAACGTCCTGACTTTC
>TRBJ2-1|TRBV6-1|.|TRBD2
CASSSGTSISNEQFF
TGTGCCAGCAGTTCCGGGACTAGCATAAGCAATGAGCAGTTCTTC
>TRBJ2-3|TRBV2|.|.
CASSVVAEGTDTQYF
TGTGCCAGCAGTGTAGTAGCGGAGGGCACAGATACTCAGTATTTT
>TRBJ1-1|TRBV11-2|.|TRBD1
CASSPARGLTEAFF
TGTGCCAGCAGCCCTGCCAGGGGGTTGACTGAAGCTTTCTTT
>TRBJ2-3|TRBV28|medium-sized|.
CASRETGTRQYF
TGTGCCAGCCGTGAAACCGGGACAAGGCAGTATTTT
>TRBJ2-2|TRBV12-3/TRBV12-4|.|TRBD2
CASSFDTSSGTPPGELFF
TGTGCCAGCAGTTTCGACACTTCTAGCGGGACGCCCCCCGGGGAGCTGTTTTTT
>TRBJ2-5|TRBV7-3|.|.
CASSPTGGPETQYF
TGTGCCAGCAGCCCAACGGGGGGCCCAGAGACCCAGTACTTC
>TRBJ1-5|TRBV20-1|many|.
CSAPINRVQGPQHF
TGCAGTGCGCCTATCAACAGGGTCCAGGGGCCCCAGCATTTT
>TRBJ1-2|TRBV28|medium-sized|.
CASSLSPLRRRTTF
TGTGCCAGCAGTTTATCCCCCCTACGGAGGAGGACCACCTTC
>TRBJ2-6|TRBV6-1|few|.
CASSEKSLAANVLTF
TGTGCCAGCAGTGAAAAATCTCTGGCTGCCAACGTCCTGACTTTC
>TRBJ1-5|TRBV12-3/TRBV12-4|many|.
CASSLDRGGQPQHF
TGTGCCAGCAGTTTGGATAGGGGAGGGCAGCCCCAGCATTTT
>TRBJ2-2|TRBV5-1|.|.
CASSFRTPPQTGELFF
TGCGCCAGCAGCTTTCGGACACCCCCCCAAACCGGGGAGCTGTTTTTT